This T cell receptor beta chain was identified in a study of beta chain features in type 1 diabetes (dated by TCRdb to about 2018). In the study overall: Mean age, gender distribution, total cell number and subset yield were not different between patients and healthy donors. Naive and central memory subsets were obtained from all 28 donors, but regulatory and stem cell-like memory subsets were isolated from only 8 patients and about 8 healthy donors. A total of around 110,000,000 sorted cells were examined across all samples, and RNA yield correlated strongly with the number of cells per subset. The study compared the TCRB repertoires of sorted circulating CD4+ T cell subsets in recently diagnosed type 1 diabetes patients with those in matched healthy donors. Overall results and qualifications from the work: Type 1 diabetes patients showed a moderate but significant shortening of TCRB CDR3 length in all four CD4+ subsets. Fewer insertions and more nucleotide deletions at VDJ recombination sites were observed in patients with type 1 diabetes, implying thymic rearrangement abnormalities. HLA sub-analyses involved small numbers of individuals, so any influence of HLA type on TCRB rearrangement remained unresolved. PCR may preferentially amplify shorter templates, but because patient and control samples were amplified and corrected together, any resulting skew would affect both groups equally. Sequencing cDNA rather than genomic DNA could over-represent highly expressing activated cells, although activation and CD3 levels did not differ between groups. The naive, central memory and regulatory TCRB repertoires appeared to resemble one another more closely among patients than among healthy donors.

This clone was counted only a few times. The clone's antigen remains unknown. No clone much larger than this one lies a single base away; base qualities are absent. Each donor gave one peripheral blood draw, about 100 mL on average, collected into heparinised tubes. Naive, central memory, regulatory and stem cell-like memory CD4+ T cells were sorted on a BD FACSAria II using a panel including CD45RO, CCR7, CD25, CD127, CD95 and CD27. All sorted populations exceeded 98% purity. Right away, PBMCs were isolated by Lymphoprep density gradient centrifugation and were stained directly, with no culture step. Samples were stained and sorted in pairs, with one healthy donor and one patient per experiment, so that batch effects were minimized. The entire isolated RNA was reverse transcribed using the High Capacity cDNA Reverse Transcription Kit, and thus expressed TCRB transcripts were sequenced. Naive, central memory and regulatory T cell samples underwent deep immunoSEQ sequencing, averaging about 3.57 million total reads per sample. Sorted cells were lysed in RLT buffer, and RNA was extracted using DNase-treated RNeasy Micro or Mini kits according to cell number. Each cell subset was processed on its own to prevent cross-contamination, while patient and healthy donor samples were processed together. The immunoSEQ multiplex PCR was used to amplify TCRB sequences from cDNA, generating 87-bp fragments that spanned the CDR3 region. Amplicons were sequenced on the Illumina HiSeq platform. The paper's processing steps were these. Synthetic template baselines were used to correct PCR bias computationally, reads within Hamming distance 2 were collapsed, and singletons that could not be merged were discarded. Reads were aligned against IMGT to assign V, D and J genes, CDR3 length and insertions or deletions at six rearrangement sites. Within each subset, clonotype counts were normalized to sorted cell number, and only after that were true diversity and Gini coefficients computed with the tcR R package. Repertoire sharing was quantified using the overlap coefficient calculated on TCRB nucleotide sequences. As a proxy for the pre-selection repertoire, out-of-frame TCRB sequences from naive cells were analyzed. Sourced from immuneACCESS, this table was stored by TCRdb with only in-frame sequences that have V and J called. A share of the clones is absent; for the studies checked, an unresolved V gene accounts for under half, and the remainder has no known explanation. V, J and clone size are those of that table, while D and trimming were read from the DNA. The sample table holds over 650,000 clones, of which around 15% were seen once. The ten largest clones capture just under 0.04% of the sample.

V lost 1 base and J lost 2 bases, and the count of bases not matched to a germline gene is 3. The CDR3 contains 15 residues, cysteine and phenylalanine counted. Only the CDR3 DNA stays, 45 bases, in frame from base 1. CDR1 and CDR2, per the germline V gene (reference sequence), are SEHNR and FQNEAQ. Recombination connected TRBV7-9 to TRBJ2-7; the junction holds 9 bases that match TRBD2. This receptor was identified in a young man with type 1 diabetes. Sequenced: naive CD4+ T cells from blood. This sample's cell subset or site label indicates: true naive CD4+ T cells. The CDR3 region reads CASSLGSSGTYEQYF. The DNA is as follows: TGTGCCAGCAGCTTAGGATCTAGCGGGACCTACGAGCAGTACTTC.